This T cell receptor (beta chain) was recorded in a study of cytomegalovirus exposure and HLA in healthy donors. In the PCR, 60 Vbeta and 13 Jbeta primers were used. Data came from immunoSEQ multiplex PCR; TCRdb stores just in-frame clones and leaves some out. The data contain under 300,000 clones, roughly 70% of them singletons. V lost 1 base, J lost 0 bases, and 8 bases lay in between. Germline V gives CDR1 SGHDN, CDR2 FVKESK. The CDR3 sequence is 15 residues long. The sequence was obtained from a female donor in good health and CMV-seronegative. Sample: PBMCs. V is TRBV14 and J is TRBJ2-3; the D gene is possibly TRBD1 (6 bases). CDR3 nucleotides: TGTGCCAGCAGCCAAGGGACAGTAAGCACAGATACGCAGTATTTT. The encoded protein is CASSQGTVSTDTQYF.